This TCR beta chain was recovered during a study of shared clonotypes between healthy human individuals. Background on the study: There were three CD4 naive, three CD4 memory, two CD8 naive and one CD8 memory plates per donor. General observations from the study: Against clonotypes common to all four donors, non-shared ones had lower generation probabilities.

Once extracted for a subset, genomic DNA was divided evenly among several immunoSEQ plates. Assay: immunoSEQ multiplex PCR; the TCRdb copy retains only in-frame clones and omits some. Of roughly 2 million clones in the sample, 85% to 95% are singletons; the top ten hold more than 0.1%. Trimming stripped 5 bases from V and 0 bases from J, with 5 bases between. This CDR3 is built from 13 residues. Germline V CDR1 and CDR2: ENHRY, SYGVKD. With respect to this clone: The antigen remains unidentified. The same CDR3 arises from other DNA sequences in this sample as well.

This chain joins TRBV10-3 and TRBJ1-3; D not resolved. The origin of this receptor is a man aged 18 to 30 in good health. The sequenced sample consisted of naive CD4+ T cells sorted from blood. The sample's subset: CD45RA+ positively selected. The CDR3 loop is CAISRDSGNTIYF. The CDR3 DNA sequence: TGTGCCATCAGTCGCGACTCTGGAAACACCATATATTTT.